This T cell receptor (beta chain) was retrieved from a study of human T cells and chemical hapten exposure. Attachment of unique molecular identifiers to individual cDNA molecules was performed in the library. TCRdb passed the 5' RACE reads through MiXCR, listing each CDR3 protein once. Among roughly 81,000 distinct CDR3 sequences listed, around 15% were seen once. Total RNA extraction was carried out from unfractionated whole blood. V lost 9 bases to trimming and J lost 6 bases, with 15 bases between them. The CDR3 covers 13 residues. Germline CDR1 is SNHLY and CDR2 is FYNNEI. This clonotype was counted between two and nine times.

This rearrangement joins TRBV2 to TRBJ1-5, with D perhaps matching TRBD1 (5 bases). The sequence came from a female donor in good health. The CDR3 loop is CASHPGGAQPQHF. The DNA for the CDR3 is TGTGCCAGTCACCCGGGCGGGGCTCAGCCCCAGCATTTT.